This note documents a single T cell receptor beta chain sequence. Different DNA sequences within this sample yield the same CDR3. This sample stems from a study of blood T cell repertoires in COVID-19. Study background: The analysed material was cDNA or gDNA that came from T cells, B-cell-depleted T cells, or PBMCs.

The authors' processing: Nucleated cell number was recorded as an estimate derived from reference gene primer amplification. Profiled with immunoSEQ multiplex PCR; TCRdb holds only in-frame clones, not every one. V and J calls and clone size are copied from that table; D and trimming were computed from the DNA. The table includes about 120,000 clones, around 87% detected once. The CDR3 length is 14 residues. Trimming at V came to 9 bases and at J to 2 bases, leaving 6 bases not matched to a gene. Germline V CDR1 and CDR2: SNHLY, FYNNEI. The receptor's source is a man between 50 and 59 years old with acute or convalescent COVID-19. Sequenced input: peripheral blood. The rearrangement joins TRBV2 to TRBJ2-7; 11 nucleotides align to TRBD2. The CDR3 here is CASKLAGGPYEQYF. DNA for the CDR3: TGTGCCAGTAAGCTAGCGGGAGGTCCCTACGAGCAGTACTTC.